A selection of T cell receptor beta chains follows, all from one sample in a study of blood T cell repertoires in COVID-19. Assay: immunoSEQ multiplex PCR; the TCRdb copy retains only in-frame clones and omits some. The sample consists of some 240,000 clones, 90% to 95% of them appearing once. Sequencing was carried out using peripheral blood. Receptors were obtained from a man in his 60s with COVID-19, enrolled during active disease. Each CDR3 is given with its conserved first and last residue. A D gene is named only where the DNA matches it firmly. Clone size is not always given. Where it is, it says once, few, many or a class for expanded clones.

>NA|TRBJ1-5|NA|TRBV6-1
TGTGCCAGCAGTGAAGGTGTCTATAGCAATCAGCCCCAGCATTTT
CASSEGVYSNQPQHF
>NA|TRBJ2-1|NA|TRBV28
TGTGCCAGCAGAACAGGGAGCACCGGGTACAATGAGCAGTTCTTC
CASRTGSTGYNEQFF
>NA|TRBJ1-1|NA|TRBV15
TGTGCCACCAGCAGAGATTCGGGGGGCACTGAAGCTTTCTTT
CATSRDSGGTEAFF
>NA|TRBJ2-7|NA|TRBV3-1/TRBV3-2
TGTGCCAGCAGCCCCGACCGGGTAGGGGACGAGCAGTACTTC
CASSPDRVGDEQYF
>few|TRBJ2-1|TRBD2|TRBV29-1
TGCAGCGTCCGTACGGGGACTAGTTTGAATGAGCAGTTCTTC
CSVRTGTSLNEQFF
>NA|TRBJ2-2|NA|TRBV7-2
TGTGCCAGCAGCACCCGGGACACCACCGGGGAGCTGTTTTTT
CASSTRDTTGELFF
>NA|TRBJ1-1|TRBD1|TRBV30
TGTGCCTGGGGAACAGGGGTGGGCACTGAAGCTTTCTTT
CAWGTGVGTEAFF
>NA|TRBJ1-1|NA|TRBV20-1
TGCAGTGCTAGTTCTCGGGTCCGGAACACTGAAGCTTTCTTT
CSASSRVRNTEAFF
>NA|TRBJ2-7|TRBD1|TRBV6-5
TGTGCCAGCAGTTCGGACAGGGGGCATTACGAGCAGTACTTC
CASSSDRGHYEQYF
>once|TRBJ2-7|NA|TRBV19
TGTGCCAGTAGTATAAGAGAGGGTGCGTACGAGCAGTACTTC
CASSIREGAYEQYF
>NA|TRBJ1-5|NA|TRBV28
TGTGCCAGCCATAGGGCGGGTAGCAATCAGCCCCAGCATTTT
CASHRAGSNQPQHF